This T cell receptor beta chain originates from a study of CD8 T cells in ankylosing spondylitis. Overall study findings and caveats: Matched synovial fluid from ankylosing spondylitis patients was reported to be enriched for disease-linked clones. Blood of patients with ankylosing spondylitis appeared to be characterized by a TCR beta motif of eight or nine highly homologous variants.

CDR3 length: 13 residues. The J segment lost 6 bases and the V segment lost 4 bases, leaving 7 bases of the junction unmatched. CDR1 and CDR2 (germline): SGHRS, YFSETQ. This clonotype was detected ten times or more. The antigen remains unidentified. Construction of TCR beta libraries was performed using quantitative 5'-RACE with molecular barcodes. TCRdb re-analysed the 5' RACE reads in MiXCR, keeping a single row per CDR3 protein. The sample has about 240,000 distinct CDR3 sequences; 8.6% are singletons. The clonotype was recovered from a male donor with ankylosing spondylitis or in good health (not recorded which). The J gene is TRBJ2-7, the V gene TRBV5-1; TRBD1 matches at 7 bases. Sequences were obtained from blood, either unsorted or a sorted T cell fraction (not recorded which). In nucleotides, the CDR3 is TGCGCCAGCAGCATCGGGACAGTAGTCGAGCAGTACTTC. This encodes CASSIGTVVEQYF.